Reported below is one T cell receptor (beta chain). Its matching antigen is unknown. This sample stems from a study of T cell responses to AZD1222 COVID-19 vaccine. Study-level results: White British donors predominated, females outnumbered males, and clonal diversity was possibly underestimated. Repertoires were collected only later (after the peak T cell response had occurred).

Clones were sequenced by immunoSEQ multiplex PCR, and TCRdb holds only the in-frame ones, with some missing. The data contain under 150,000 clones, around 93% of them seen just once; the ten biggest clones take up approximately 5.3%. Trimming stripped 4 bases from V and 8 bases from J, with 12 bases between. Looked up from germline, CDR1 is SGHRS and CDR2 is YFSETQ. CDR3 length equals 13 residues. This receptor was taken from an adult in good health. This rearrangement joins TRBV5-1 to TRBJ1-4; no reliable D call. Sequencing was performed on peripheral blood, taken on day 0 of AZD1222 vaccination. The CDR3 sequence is CASSEALNEKLFF. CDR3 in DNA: TGCGCCAGCAGCGAGGCTCTTAACGAAAAACTGTTTTTT.